Listed here are 15 T cell receptor beta chains from one sample, sequenced in a study of blood T cells in healthy people across ages. A J-beta primer mix and a sample-barcoded 5' primer were used in a second PCR of about 7 to 11 cycles. TCRdb processed the 5' RACE reads anew with MiXCR; each CDR3 protein has one entry. The sample yields just over 1 million distinct CDR3 sequences, 45% seen once. The specimen was blood. The receptors derive from a woman in her sixties in good health.

In this sample, this clonotype turned up a few times. V is TRBV5-1 and J is TRBJ2-1; 10 positions match TRBD2. This CDR3 contains 16 residues. In germline, CDR1 is SGHRS, CDR2 YFSETQ. V lost 2 bases, J lost 8 bases, and 10 bases stayed unmatched. The CDR3 loop is CASSFGTLAGVDEQFF. The CDR3 bases are TGCGCCAGCAGCTTCGGCACTCTAGCGGGAGTGGATGAGCAGTTCTTC.

This chain joins TRBV9 and TRBJ2-1; tentatively, D is TRBD2 (5 bases). Germline CDR1 SGDLS, CDR2 YYNGEE. There are 14 residues in the CDR3. Trimming shortened V by 0 bases and J by 3 bases, and 7 bases separated the two germline ends. CDR3 nucleotides: TGTGCCAGCAGCGTAGGACTACTCTACAATGAGCAGTTCTTC. This codes for CASSVGLLYNEQFF.

The V call is TRBV2, the J call TRBJ1-4; D ambiguous. Trimming cost V 4 bases and J 3 bases, with 12 bases left between them. The CDR3 loop spans 15 amino acids. The germline CDR1 and CDR2 sequences are SNHLY and FYNNEI. The CDR3 here is CASSATGNSNEKLFF. The CDR3 bases are TGTGCCAGCAGTGCCACCGGGAATTCTAATGAAAAACTGTTTTTT.

The CDR3 nucleotides read TGCGCCAGCAGACAAGGATGGCCGGGGTCCTCCTACAATGAGCAGTTCTTC. Translated, it gives CASRQGWPGSSYNEQFF. The genes are TRBV5-1 and TRBJ2-1; perhaps TRBD2 as D (5 bases). The CDR3 consists of 17 residues. CDR1 and CDR2 from the germline V gene are SGHRS and YFSETQ. V was pared by 5 bases and J by 0 bases, with 18 bases between.

The chain combines TRBV18 with TRBJ2-5; 9 bases match TRBD1. This CDR3 comprises 16 residues. V lost 3 bases and J lost 4; bases outside the gene matches: 9. Germline lookup yields CDR1 KGHSH and CDR2 LQKENI. The CDR3 bases are TGTGCCAGCTCACCCATGGGACAGGGACTTGGAGAGACCCAGTACTTC. This gives the protein CASSPMGQGLGETQYF. The whole variable domain, filled in from reference TRBV18 and TRBJ2-5, reads NAGVMQNPRHLVRRRGQEARLRCSPMKGHSHVYWYRQLPEEGLKFMVYLQKENIIDESGMPKERFSAEFPKEGPSILRIQQVVRGDSAAYFCASSPMGQGLGETQYFGPGTRLLVL.

The chain joins TRBV28 to TRBJ2-7; D gene unclear. V gave up 6 bases and J gave up 7 bases, with 13 bases separating them. The CDR3 covers 12 residues. From germline, CDR1 is MDHEN and CDR2 SYDVKM. The CDR3 here is CASRSGIYEQYF. CDR3 nucleotides: TGTGCCAGCAGATCCGGTATCTATGAGCAGTACTTC.

This clonotype was seen a few times. V usage is TRBV27 and J usage is TRBJ2-7; D possibly corresponds to TRBD2 (6 bases). The CDR3 is 14 amino acids. V was shortened by 7 bases and J by 2 bases, with 15 bases between the two germline ends. From germline, CDR1 is MNHEY and CDR2 SMNVEV (reference sequence). The CDR3 DNA sequence: TGTGCCAGCACCTACGGGAGAGGAGCCTACGAGCAGTACTTC. The encoded protein is CASTYGRGAYEQYF.

The chain combines TRBV4-3 with TRBJ2-1, with TRBD2 identical over 7 bases. The J segment lost 8 bases and the V segment lost 0 bases, leaving 13 bases of the junction unmatched. The CDR3 extends over 17 amino acids. In germline, CDR1 is LGHNA, CDR2 YSLEER. The DNA of the CDR3 is TGCGCCAGCAGCCAAGATTTCGGGGTCGGGAGGATAGATGAGCAGTTCTTC. Translating gives CASSQDFGVGRIDEQFF.

The chain combines TRBV6-2 or TRBV6-3 with TRBJ2-3; TRBD2 matches at 12 bases. The germline CDR1 and CDR2 sequences are MNHEY and SVGEGT. The CDR3 has 17 amino acids. V was pared by 0 bases and J by 4 bases, with 5 bases of the junction left unmatched. The CDR3 sequence: CASSYSGLAGGPDTQYF. As DNA, the CDR3 is TGTGCCAGCAGTTACTCGGGCCTAGCGGGAGGGCCAGATACGCAGTATTTT.

The V and J genes are TRBV21-1 and TRBJ2-1; the table's D call TRBD2 went unverified against the DNA. TRBV21-1 is a recognized pseudogene. The CDR3 extends over 15 amino acids. In DNA, the CDR3 is TGTGCCAGTATTAGCGGGAGGGGCTCCTACAATGAGCAGTTCTTC. This encodes CASISGRGSYNEQFF.

The gene calls are TRBV3-1 and TRBJ2-7; the D gene is possibly TRBD2 (5 bases). Germline CDR1 and CDR2: LGHDT and YNNKEL (reference sequence). V gave up 0 bases and J gave up 5 bases, with 11 bases separating them. The CDR3 has 14 amino acids. CDR3: CASSQDGIGHEQYF. The CDR3 bases are TGTGCCAGCAGCCAAGACGGGATAGGTCACGAGCAGTACTTC.

This clonotype was counted only a few times. The CDR3 loop reads CASSFGQGFEQYF. CDR3 nucleotides: TGTGCCAGCAGTTTTGGGCAGGGCTTCGAGCAGTACTTC. The chain joins TRBV27 to TRBJ2-7; a weak D match, TRBD1 (5 bases). Trimming shortened V by 3 bases and J by 6 bases, and 12 bases separated the two germline ends. In germline, CDR1 is MNHEY, CDR2 SMNVEV (reference sequence). The CDR3 has 13 residues.

The rearrangement uses TRBV6-5 and TRBJ2-7; D may be TRBD2 (6 bases). V lost 0 bases to trimming and J lost 2 bases, with 11 bases between them. Germline CDR1 MNHEY, CDR2 SVGAGI. The CDR3 has 15 residues. The CDR3 DNA follows: TGTGCCAGCAGTTACTCAAGGGCGGGACCCTACGAGCAGTACTTC. It translates to CASSYSRAGPYEQYF.

This clonotype has a handful of counts. V usage is TRBV27 and J usage is TRBJ2-7, with D hard to call. Germline CDR1 and CDR2: MNHEY and SMNVEV (reference sequence). Trimming took 1 base from V and 2 from J, leaving 15 bases between them. This CDR3 spans 16 amino acids. The CDR3 DNA is TGTGCCAGCAGTTTATTCCCGAACAGCGCCGCCTACGAGCAGTACTTC. It is translated as CASSLFPNSAAYEQYF.

The table lists this clonotype with a few counts. The chain combines TRBV4-1 with TRBJ2-5; 9 bases are shared with TRBD2. Germline V gives CDR1 MGHRA, CDR2 YSYEKL. J gave up 1 base and V 0 bases, and 6 bases lay outside the gene matches. The CDR3 is made up of 17 amino acids. DNA for the CDR3: TGCGCCAGCAGCCAAGATCAGTTAGCGGGAGCCCAAGAGACCCAGTACTTC. This sequence encodes CASSQDQLAGAQETQYF.